Below are 5 T cell receptor beta chains sequenced from a single sample in a study of control samples from healthy donors and cancer patients. Repertoires were generated with immunoSEQ multiplex PCR, while TCRdb's copy carries only in-frame clones and drops some. The data show about 89,000 clones, more than 70% seen once. Sequenced sample: blood. The receptors were sampled from a woman between 40 and 50 years old in good health.

The chain couples TRBV4-1 to TRBJ2-2, with D perhaps matching TRBD2 (6 bases). Deletions cut 3 bases from V and 3 bases from J, with 14 bases between. Germline loops: CDR1 MGHRA, CDR2 YSYEKL. The CDR3 length is 16 residues. The CDR3 region has the DNA TGCGCCAGCAGCCATGGCCGGGGGACCGACACCGGGGAGCTGTTTTTT. Amino acid sequence: CASSHGRGTDTGELFF.

The chain combines TRBV5-4 with TRBJ2-7; perhaps TRBD1 as D (5 bases). Germline CDR1 reads SGHNT; CDR2 reads YYREEE (reference sequence). The length of the CDR3 is 12 residues. V shed 4 bases and J shed 5 bases, with 10 bases lying between them. The DNA of the CDR3 is TGTGCCAGCAGCCCAGACAGAGACGAGCAGTACTTC. It specifies CASSPDRDEQYF.

This chain uses TRBV6-4 with TRBJ2-3; no clear D. The CDR3 is 13 amino acids. Trimming shortened V by 3 bases and J by 0 bases, and 4 bases separated the two germline ends. The germline V gene encodes CDR1 MRHNA and CDR2 SNTAGT. CDR3 residues: CASSEASTDTQYF. The CDR3 bases are TGTGCCAGCAGTGAAGCGAGCACAGATACGCAGTATTTT.

V and J are TRBV5-1 and TRBJ1-1; no reliable D call. The CDR3 contains 13 residues. Trimming took off 0 bases at V and 3 bases at J, with 6 bases between the two ends. CDR1 and CDR2 (germline): SGHRS, YFSETQ. Here the CDR3 DNA reads TGCGCCAGCAGCTTGGACCCGGACACTGAAGCTTTCTTT. It encodes CASSLDPDTEAFF.

The chain couples TRBV7-9 to TRBJ2-6; TRBD1 matches 9 bases. The CDR3 covers 18 residues. The V gene end was trimmed by 2 bases and the J gene end by 1 base; junction bases not matched to a gene: 6. Germline V CDR1 and CDR2: SEHNR, FQNEAQ (reference sequence). The CDR3 coding sequence is TGTGCCAGCAGCTTATTGAAACAGGGGGCGTCTGGGGCCAACGTCCTGACTTTC. Encoded protein: CASSLLKQGASGANVLTF.